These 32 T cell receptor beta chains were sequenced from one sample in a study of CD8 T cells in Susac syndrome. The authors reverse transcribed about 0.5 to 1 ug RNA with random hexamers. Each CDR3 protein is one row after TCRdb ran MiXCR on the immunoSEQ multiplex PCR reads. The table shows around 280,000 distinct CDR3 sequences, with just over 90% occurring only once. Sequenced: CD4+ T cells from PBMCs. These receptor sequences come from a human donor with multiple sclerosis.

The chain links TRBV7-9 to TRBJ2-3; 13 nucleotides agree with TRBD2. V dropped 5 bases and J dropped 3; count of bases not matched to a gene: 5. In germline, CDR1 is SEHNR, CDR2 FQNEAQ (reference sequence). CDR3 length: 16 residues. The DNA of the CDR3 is TGTGCCAGCAGCCTACGGACTAGCGGGGGTACAGATACGCAGTATTTT. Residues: CASSLRTSGGTDTQYF.

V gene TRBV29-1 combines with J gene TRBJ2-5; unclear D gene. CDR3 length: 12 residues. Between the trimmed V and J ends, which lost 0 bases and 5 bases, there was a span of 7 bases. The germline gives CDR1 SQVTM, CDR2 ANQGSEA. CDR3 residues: CSVEESRETQYF. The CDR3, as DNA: TGCAGCGTTGAAGAGTCCCGGGAGACCCAGTACTTC.

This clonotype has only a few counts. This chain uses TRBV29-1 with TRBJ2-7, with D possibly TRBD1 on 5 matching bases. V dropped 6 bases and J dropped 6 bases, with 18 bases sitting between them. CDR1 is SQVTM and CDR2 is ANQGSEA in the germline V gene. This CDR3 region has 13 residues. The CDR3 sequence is CSVARAGLSEQYF. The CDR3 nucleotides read TGCAGCGTGGCCCGGGCAGGGCTGAGCGAGCAGTACTTC.

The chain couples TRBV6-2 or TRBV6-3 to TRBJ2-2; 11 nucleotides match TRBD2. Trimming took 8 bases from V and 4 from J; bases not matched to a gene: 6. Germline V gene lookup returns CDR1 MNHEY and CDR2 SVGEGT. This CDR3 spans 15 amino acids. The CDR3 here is CASAGLAGPTGELFF. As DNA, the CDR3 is TGTGCCAGCGCCGGACTAGCGGGTCCCACCGGGGAGCTGTTTTTT.

The CDR3 nucleotides read TGCGCCAGCAGAGGGAGTAAGGGGTTGCGGGATCCCGGGGAGCTGTTTTTT. This gives the protein CASRGSKGLRDPGELFF. This chain connects TRBV5-1 to TRBJ2-2; tentatively, D is TRBD2 (6 bases). Germline loops: CDR1 SGHRS, CDR2 YFSETQ. V lost 5 bases and J lost 6, with 23 bases in between. The CDR3 is 17 residues long.

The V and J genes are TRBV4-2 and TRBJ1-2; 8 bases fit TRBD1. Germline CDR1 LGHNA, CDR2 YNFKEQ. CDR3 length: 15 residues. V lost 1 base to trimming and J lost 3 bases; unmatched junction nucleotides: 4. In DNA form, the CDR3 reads TGTGCCAGCAGCCAAGGACAGGGGCGAGACTATGGCTACACCTTC. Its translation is CASSQGQGRDYGYTF.

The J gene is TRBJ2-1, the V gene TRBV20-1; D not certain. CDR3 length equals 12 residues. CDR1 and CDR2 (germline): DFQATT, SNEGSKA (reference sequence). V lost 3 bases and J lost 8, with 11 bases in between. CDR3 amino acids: CSASVERDEQFF. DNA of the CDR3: TGCAGTGCTAGCGTGGAGCGTGATGAGCAGTTCTTC.

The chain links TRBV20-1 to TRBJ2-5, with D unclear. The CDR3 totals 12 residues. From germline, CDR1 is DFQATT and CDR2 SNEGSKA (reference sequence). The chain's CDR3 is CRCARGPETQYF. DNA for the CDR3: TGCCGATGCGCGAGAGGACCAGAGACCCAGTACTTC.

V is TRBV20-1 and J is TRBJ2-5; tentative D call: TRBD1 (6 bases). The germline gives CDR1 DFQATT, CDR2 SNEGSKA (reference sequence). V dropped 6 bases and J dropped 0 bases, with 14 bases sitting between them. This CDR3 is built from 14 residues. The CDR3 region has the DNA TGCAGTGCGAGGGGGATGATGTACCAAGAGACCCAGTACTTC. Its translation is CSARGMMYQETQYF.

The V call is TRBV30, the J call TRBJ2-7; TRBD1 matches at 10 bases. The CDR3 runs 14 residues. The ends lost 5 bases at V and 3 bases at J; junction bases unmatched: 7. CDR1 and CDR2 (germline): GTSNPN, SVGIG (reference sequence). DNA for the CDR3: TGTGCCTGGGGAACTTGGGACAGGGGCTACGAGCAGTACTTC. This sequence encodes CAWGTWDRGYEQYF.

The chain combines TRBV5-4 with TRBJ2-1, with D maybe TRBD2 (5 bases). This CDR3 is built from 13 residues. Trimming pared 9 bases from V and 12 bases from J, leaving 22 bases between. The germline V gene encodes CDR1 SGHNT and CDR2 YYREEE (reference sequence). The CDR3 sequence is CATSLEAAMVQFF. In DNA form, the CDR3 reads TGTGCCACCTCCCTGGAGGCGGCAATGGTGCAGTTCTTC.

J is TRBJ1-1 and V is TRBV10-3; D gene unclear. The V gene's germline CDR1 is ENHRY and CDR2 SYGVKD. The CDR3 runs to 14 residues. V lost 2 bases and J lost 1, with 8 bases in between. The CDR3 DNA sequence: TGTGCCATCAGTGAGCCCAAGAAGAACACTGAAGCTTTCTTT. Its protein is CAISEPKKNTEAFF.

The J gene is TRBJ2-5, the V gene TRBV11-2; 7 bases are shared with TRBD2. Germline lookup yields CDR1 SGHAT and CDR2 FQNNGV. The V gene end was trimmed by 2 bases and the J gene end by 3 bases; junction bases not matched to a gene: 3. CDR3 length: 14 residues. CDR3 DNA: TGTGCCAGCAGCTTAAGCCTAGCGGAAGAGACCCAGTACTTC. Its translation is CASSLSLAEETQYF.

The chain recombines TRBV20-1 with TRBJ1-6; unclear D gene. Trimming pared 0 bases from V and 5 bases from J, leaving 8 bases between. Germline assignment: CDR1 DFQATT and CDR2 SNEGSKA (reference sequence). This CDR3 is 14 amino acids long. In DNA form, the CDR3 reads TGCAGTGCTAGAGAAGCCAGGAATAATTCACCCCTCCACTTT. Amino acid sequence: CSAREARNNSPLHF.

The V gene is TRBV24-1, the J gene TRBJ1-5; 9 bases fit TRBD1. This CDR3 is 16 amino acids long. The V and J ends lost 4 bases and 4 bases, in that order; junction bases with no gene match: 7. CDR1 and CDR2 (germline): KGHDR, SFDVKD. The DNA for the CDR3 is TGTGCCACCAGTGACCCCGGGACAGGGAAGAATCAGCCCCAGCATTTT. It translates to CATSDPGTGKNQPQHF.

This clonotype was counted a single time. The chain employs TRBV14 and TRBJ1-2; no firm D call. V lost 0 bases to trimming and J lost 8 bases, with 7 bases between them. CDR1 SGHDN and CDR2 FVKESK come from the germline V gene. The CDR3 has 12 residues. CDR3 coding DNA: TGTGCCAGCAGCCAAGACATGCGCGGCTACACCTTC. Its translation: CASSQDMRGYTF.

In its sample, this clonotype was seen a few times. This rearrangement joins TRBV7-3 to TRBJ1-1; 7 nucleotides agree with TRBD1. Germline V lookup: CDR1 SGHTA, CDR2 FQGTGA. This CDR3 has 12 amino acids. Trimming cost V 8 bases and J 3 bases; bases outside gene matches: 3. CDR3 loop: CASGTGDTEAFF. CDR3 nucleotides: TGTGCCAGCGGTACAGGGGACACTGAAGCTTTCTTT.

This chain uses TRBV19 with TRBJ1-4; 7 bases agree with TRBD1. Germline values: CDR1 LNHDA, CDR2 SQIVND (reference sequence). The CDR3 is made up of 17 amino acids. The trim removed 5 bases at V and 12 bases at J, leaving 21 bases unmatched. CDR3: CASSSAPGTVISGQLFF. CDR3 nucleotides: TGTGCCAGTAGTTCTGCCCCTGGGACAGTAATTTCGGGGCAACTGTTTTTT.

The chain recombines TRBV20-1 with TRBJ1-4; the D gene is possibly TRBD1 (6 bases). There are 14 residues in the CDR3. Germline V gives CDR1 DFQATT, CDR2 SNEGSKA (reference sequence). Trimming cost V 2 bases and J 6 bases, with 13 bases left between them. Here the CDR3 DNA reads TGCAGTGCTAGAAAGACAGGAATGGATGAAAAACTGTTTTTT. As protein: CSARKTGMDEKLFF.

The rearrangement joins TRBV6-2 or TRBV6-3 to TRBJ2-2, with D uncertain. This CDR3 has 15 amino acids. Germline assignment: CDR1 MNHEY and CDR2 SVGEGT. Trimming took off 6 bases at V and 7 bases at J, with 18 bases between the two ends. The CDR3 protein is CASRRPSWGGGELFF. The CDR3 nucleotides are TGTGCCAGCAGACGTCCCTCTTGGGGTGGCGGGGAGCTGTTTTTT.

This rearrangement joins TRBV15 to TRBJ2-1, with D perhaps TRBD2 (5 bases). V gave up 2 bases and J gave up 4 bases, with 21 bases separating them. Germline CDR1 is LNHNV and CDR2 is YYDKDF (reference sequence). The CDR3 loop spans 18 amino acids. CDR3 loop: CATSRPPGWAGRYNEQFF. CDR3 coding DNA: TGTGCCACCAGCAGACCCCCCGGATGGGCGGGTAGATACAATGAGCAGTTCTTC.

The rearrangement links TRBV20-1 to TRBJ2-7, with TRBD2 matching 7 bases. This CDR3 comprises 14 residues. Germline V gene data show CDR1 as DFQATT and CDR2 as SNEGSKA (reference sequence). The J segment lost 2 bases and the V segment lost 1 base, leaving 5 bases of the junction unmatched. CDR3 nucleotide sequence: TGCAGTGCTAGAGCCAGCGGGGTAACCTACGAGCAGTACTTC. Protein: CSARASGVTYEQYF.

DNA for the CDR3: TGTGCCATCAGTGATTTAGGGCCCCAAGAGACCCAGTACTTC. Translated, it gives CAISDLGPQETQYF. The rearrangement joins TRBV10-3 to TRBJ2-5, with D uncertain. Germline V gives CDR1 ENHRY, CDR2 SYGVKD. The CDR3 consists of 14 residues. The V and J ends lost 3 bases and 1 base respectively, with 9 bases between them.

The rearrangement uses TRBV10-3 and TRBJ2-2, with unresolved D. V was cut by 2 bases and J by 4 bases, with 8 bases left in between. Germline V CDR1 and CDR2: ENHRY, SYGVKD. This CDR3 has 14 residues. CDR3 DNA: TGTGCCATCAGTGAGGAGTCCTCCACCGGGGAGCTGTTTTTT. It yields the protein CAISEESSTGELFF.

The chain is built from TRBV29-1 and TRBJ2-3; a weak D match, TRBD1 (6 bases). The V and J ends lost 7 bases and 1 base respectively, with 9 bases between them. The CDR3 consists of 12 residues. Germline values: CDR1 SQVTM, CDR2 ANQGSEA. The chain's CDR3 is CSGDTGTDTQYF. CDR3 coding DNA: TGCAGCGGGGACACAGGCACAGATACGCAGTATTTT.

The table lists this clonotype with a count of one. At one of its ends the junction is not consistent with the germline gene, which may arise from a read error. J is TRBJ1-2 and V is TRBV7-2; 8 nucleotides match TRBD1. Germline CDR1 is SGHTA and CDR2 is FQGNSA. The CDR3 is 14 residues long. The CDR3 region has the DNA TGTGCCAGCAGCCCCGATGGGACAGGTAAAGAAACAGCCTTC. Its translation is CASSPDGTGKETAF.

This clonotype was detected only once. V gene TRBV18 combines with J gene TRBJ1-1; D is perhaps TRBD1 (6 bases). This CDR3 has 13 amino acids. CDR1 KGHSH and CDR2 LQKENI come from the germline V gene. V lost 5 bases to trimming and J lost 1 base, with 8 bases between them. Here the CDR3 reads CASSKGQNTEAFF. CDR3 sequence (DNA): TGTGCCAGCTCAAAGGGACAGAACACTGAAGCTTTCTTT.

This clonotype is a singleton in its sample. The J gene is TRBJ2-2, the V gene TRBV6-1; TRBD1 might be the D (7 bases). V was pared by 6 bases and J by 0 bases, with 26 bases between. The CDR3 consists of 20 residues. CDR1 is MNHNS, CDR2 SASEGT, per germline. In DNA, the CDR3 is TGTGCCAGCAGCCCAACGACAGGGACTCTCCTTTCCTCGAACACCGGGGAGCTGTTTTTT. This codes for CASSPTTGTLLSSNTGELFF.

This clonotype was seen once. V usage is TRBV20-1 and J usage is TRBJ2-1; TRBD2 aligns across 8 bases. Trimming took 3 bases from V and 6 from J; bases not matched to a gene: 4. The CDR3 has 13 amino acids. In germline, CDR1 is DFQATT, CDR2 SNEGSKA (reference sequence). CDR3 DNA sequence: TGCAGTGCTAGCAAGCGGGGGCCCAATGAGCAGTTCTTC. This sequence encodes CSASKRGPNEQFF.

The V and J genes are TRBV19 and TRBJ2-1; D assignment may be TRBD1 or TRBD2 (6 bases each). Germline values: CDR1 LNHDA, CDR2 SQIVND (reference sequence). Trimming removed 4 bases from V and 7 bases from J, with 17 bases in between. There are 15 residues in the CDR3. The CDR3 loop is CASSTDSPGRNEQFF. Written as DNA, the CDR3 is TGTGCCAGTAGTACGGACAGCCCGGGGAGGAATGAGCAGTTCTTC.

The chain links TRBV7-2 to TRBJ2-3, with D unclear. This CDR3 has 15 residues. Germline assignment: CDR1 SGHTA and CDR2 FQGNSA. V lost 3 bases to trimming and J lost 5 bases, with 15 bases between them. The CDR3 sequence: CASSLSEQTLDTQYF. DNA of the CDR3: TGTGCCAGCAGCTTGTCAGAGCAGACTTTAGATACGCAGTATTTT.

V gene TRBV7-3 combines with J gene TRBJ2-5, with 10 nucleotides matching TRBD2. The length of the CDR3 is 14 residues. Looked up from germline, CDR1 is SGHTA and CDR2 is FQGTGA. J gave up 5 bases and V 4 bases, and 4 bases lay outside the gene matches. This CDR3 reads CASSSSGGWETQYF. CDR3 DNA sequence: TGTGCCAGCAGCTCTAGCGGGGGCTGGGAGACCCAGTACTTC.